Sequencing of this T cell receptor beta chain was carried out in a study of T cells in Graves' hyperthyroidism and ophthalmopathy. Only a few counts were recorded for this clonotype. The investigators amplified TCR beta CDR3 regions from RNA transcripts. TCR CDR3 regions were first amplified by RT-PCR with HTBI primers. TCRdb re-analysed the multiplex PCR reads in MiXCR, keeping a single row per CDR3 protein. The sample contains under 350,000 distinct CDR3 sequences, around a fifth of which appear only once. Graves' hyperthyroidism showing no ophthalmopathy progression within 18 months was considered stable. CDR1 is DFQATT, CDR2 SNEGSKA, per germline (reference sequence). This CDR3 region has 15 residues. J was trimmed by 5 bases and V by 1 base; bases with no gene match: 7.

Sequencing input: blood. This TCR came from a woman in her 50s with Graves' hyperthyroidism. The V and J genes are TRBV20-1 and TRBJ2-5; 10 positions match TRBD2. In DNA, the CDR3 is TGCAGTGCTAGAGGGTCTCTAGCGGGAGAGGAGACCCAGTACTTC. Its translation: CSARGSLAGEETQYF.